The clone carrying this TCR beta chain was detected a few times. The antigen is undetermined. The data belong to a study of identical twins. This CDR3 has 17 amino acids. Trimming pared 4 bases from V and 1 base from J, leaving 20 bases between. Germline V gene lookup returns CDR1 SGHRS and CDR2 YFSETQ. Study outcomes and limitations: Cross-sectional statistical analysis, not tracking of the same donors, underpinned the conclusions. It was possible that invariant MAIT and iNKT cells partly confounded the zero-insertion analyses.

TCRdb re-analysed the 5' RACE reads in MiXCR, keeping a single row per CDR3 protein. The data hold fewer than 650,000 distinct CDR3 sequences, with less than 9% observed a single time. This sample was also put to use in a study of yellow fever vaccine responses in identical twins. That study adds: The T cell response to vaccination in identical twins was reportedly partly convergent and partly personalized.

The clonotype originates from a woman aged 18-29 years in good health. Sample: PBMCs. The chain joins TRBV5-1 to TRBJ1-2, with TRBD1 as a possible D gene (6 bases). CDR3 region: CASSLHPDRIGNYGYTF. As DNA, the CDR3 is TGCGCCAGCAGCCTTCACCCAGACAGGATTGGTAACTATGGCTACACCTTC.